This T cell receptor beta chain was recorded in a study of T-cell memory formation after mild COVID-19. This clonotype showed up just a few times. TCRdb re-called the 5' RACE reads through MiXCR, storing one row per CDR3 protein. This sample has under 300,000 distinct CDR3 sequences, with less than 20% found just once. V was pared by 3 bases and J by 5 bases, with 5 bases of the junction left unmatched. This CDR3 contains 15 residues. The germline V gene encodes CDR1 LGHNA and CDR2 YSLEER. The gene calls are TRBV4-3 and TRBJ2-1; TRBD2 matches 9 bases. The source material was PBMCs or a T cell subset sorted from them (not recorded which). The receptor comes from a man between 18 and 35 years old who had mild COVID-19 (a few samples of this study predate the infection). Cell type and time point are not known. The CDR3 DNA follows: TGCGCCAGCAGCCAGGGCGGGGGGGATCACAATGAGCAGTTCTTC. Translating gives CASSQGGGDHNEQFF.